The rows below give T cell receptor beta chains drawn from one sample of a study of shared clonotypes between healthy human individuals. Profiling relied on immunoSEQ multiplex PCR, and the TCRdb table lists in-frame clones only, not all of them. The sample carries 2 million to 2.5 million clones, 90% to 95% recorded once. Specimen: naive CD4+ T cells from PBMCs. Receptors were obtained from a man younger than 30 in good health. Some clones in this sample may be carry-over from other donors' samples. Both conserved end residues are part of each CDR3. The D gene is left open where the match is weak. Expanded clones get a size class; other rows say once, few or many, or leave the size out.

D gene,V gene,clone size,J gene,CDR3 protein,CDR3 DNA
-,TRBV5-1,-,TRBJ2-5,CASSQLPQETQYF,TGCGCCAGCAGCCAGCTGCCCCAAGAGACCCAGTACTTC
-,TRBV5-6,-,TRBJ1-2,CASSLISQSSSGYTF,TGTGCCAGCAGCTTAATAAGTCAGTCCTCTAGCGGCTACACCTTC
-,TRBV27,once,TRBJ2-7,CASSFRGRTGNEQYF,TGTGCCAGCAGTTTTCGCGGCAGGACCGGCAACGAGCAGTACTTC
-,TRBV28,-,TRBJ1-1,CASSLINPAMNTEAFF,TGTGCCAGCAGTTTAATAAATCCGGCTATGAACACTGAAGCTTTCTTT
-,TRBV6-6,-,TRBJ2-1,CASSYDPGYNEQFF,TGTGCCAGCAGTTACGACCCAGGCTACAATGAGCAGTTCTTC
-,TRBV27,once,TRBJ1-1,CASSLFRGTEAFF,TGTGCCAGCAGTTTGTTCCGGGGCACTGAAGCTTTCTTT
-,TRBV11-2,few,TRBJ1-1,CASSLRTTEAFF,TGTGCCAGCAGCTTAAGGACCACTGAAGCTTTCTTT
-,TRBV11-2,once,TRBJ2-3,CASSSDTQYF,TGTGCCAGCAGCTCAGATACGCAGTATTTT
TRBD2,TRBV10-3,-,TRBJ2-7,CAIRTIAGDAYEQYF,TGTGCCATCAGAACAATAGCGGGGGACGCCTACGAGCAGTACTTC
-,TRBV5-1,-,TRBJ2-2,CASSLGSGNTGELFF,TGCGCCAGCAGCTTGGGCTCAGGGAACACCGGGGAGCTGTTTTTT
-,TRBV7-7,-,TRBJ2-3,CASSRTPGADTQYF,TGTGCCAGCAGCCGGACACCCGGGGCAGATACGCAGTATTTT
TRBD1,TRBV4-3,-,TRBJ2-7,CASSPRLDRIAYEQYF,TGCGCCAGCAGCCCCCGATTGGACAGGATAGCCTACGAGCAGTACTTC
TRBD1,TRBV7-2,-,TRBJ2-5,CASSYNRGSETQYF,TGTGCCAGCAGCTACAACAGGGGTAGCGAGACCCAGTACTTC
TRBD1,TRBV19,-,TRBJ1-1,CASRSPLGTGPNTEAFF,TGTGCCAGTAGATCCCCCTTGGGGACAGGGCCGAACACTGAAGCTTTCTTT
TRBD2,TRBV29-1,-,TRBJ2-7,CSVTSGTYEQYF,TGCAGCGTGACTAGCGGGACCTACGAGCAGTACTTC
-,TRBV11-2,-,TRBJ2-1,CASSLRQVGNEQFF,TGTGCCAGCAGCTTACGGCAGGTGGGGAATGAGCAGTTCTTC
TRBD1,TRBV28,once,TRBJ1-3,CASSLSQGEAGNTIYF,TGTGCCAGCAGTTTATCCCAGGGGGAGGCTGGAAACACCATATATTTT
-,TRBV19,-,TRBJ2-2,CASSISGLNTGELFF,TGTGCCAGTAGTATAAGCGGGCTGAACACCGGGGAGCTGTTTTTT
TRBD1,TRBV9,-,TRBJ2-5,CASPGTGKETQYF,TGTGCCAGCCCCGGGACAGGGAAAGAGACCCAGTACTTC
TRBD1,TRBV28,-,TRBJ1-2,CASSLGDRDGYTF,TGTGCCAGCAGTTTGGGGGACAGGGATGGCTACACTTTC
-,TRBV28,-,TRBJ2-1,CVTRGYNEQFF,TGTGTCACGCGGGGCTACAATGAGCAGTTCTTC
-,TRBV7-9,-,TRBJ2-7,CASSHTGLYEQYF,TGTGCCAGCAGTCATACAGGGCTCTACGAGCAGTACTTC
-,TRBV4-2,-,TRBJ1-1,CASSHPQPPGTTNTEAFF,TGTGCCAGCAGCCACCCCCAACCTCCCGGGACGACGAACACTGAAGCTTTCTTT
-,TRBV5-1,-,TRBJ2-1,CASSRVAESSYNEQFF,TGCGCCAGCAGCCGAGTAGCGGAGAGCTCCTACAATGAGCAGTTCTTC
TRBD1,TRBV10-3,-,TRBJ2-7,CAISERTGYEQYF,TGTGCCATCAGTGAGAGGACAGGCTACGAGCAGTACTTC
-,TRBV11-2,-,TRBJ2-4,CASSRGGSGTGNIQYF,TGTGCCAGCAGCAGAGGGGGGTCAGGAACGGGGAACATTCAGTACTTC
-,TRBV28,-,TRBJ1-5,CASSPSRGGSNQPQHF,TGTGCCAGCAGTCCCTCCAGGGGCGGAAGCAATCAGCCCCAGCATTTT
-,TRBV13,-,TRBJ2-5,CASSLVGARQETQYF,TGTGCCAGCAGCCTAGTCGGGGCGAGGCAAGAGACCCAGTACTTC
TRBD2,TRBV5-1,-,TRBJ2-1,CASSNSGSTYNEQFF,TGCGCCAGCAGCAATAGCGGGAGTACCTACAATGAGCAGTTCTTC
TRBD1,TRBV27,-,TRBJ1-2,CASRRTGFAGYTF,TGTGCCAGCAGACGGACAGGGTTCGCTGGCTACACCTTC
TRBD2,TRBV13,-,TRBJ2-7,CASSIRTSGSPVEQYF,TGTGCCAGCAGCATACGGACTAGCGGGAGCCCTGTCGAGCAGTACTTC
-,TRBV2,-,TRBJ1-1,CASSPTRRFEAFF,TGTGCCAGCAGCCCTACCAGGAGATTCGAAGCTTTCTTT
TRBD1,TRBV11-3,-,TRBJ2-5,CASSQDRARETQYF,TGTGCCAGCAGCCAAGACAGGGCTCGGGAGACCCAGTACTTC
TRBD1,TRBV27,-,TRBJ1-1,CASRGDRGQGGTEAFF,TGTGCCAGCAGGGGCGACAGGGGGCAAGGAGGCACTGAAGCTTTCTTT
-,TRBV28,-,TRBJ1-1,CATTENTEAFF,TGTGCGACTACTGAGAACACTGAAGCTTTCTTT
TRBD1,TRBV11-2,once,TRBJ1-2,CASSLGQGEANYGYTF,TGTGCCAGCAGCTTAGGACAGGGGGAAGCTAACTATGGCTACACCTTC
-,TRBV5-1,-,TRBJ2-5,CASSRGGPRYQETQYF,TGCGCCAGCAGCCGAGGTGGCCCTCGGTACCAAGAGACCCAGTACTTC
TRBD1,TRBV19,-,TRBJ2-1,CASSITIDREGWVSEQFF,TGTGCCAGTAGTATAACCATCGACAGGGAAGGGTGGGTGAGCGAGCAGTTCTTC
TRBD1,TRBV27,-,TRBJ1-5,CASSAAGGQPQHF,TGTGCCAGCAGTGCCGCAGGGGGTCAGCCCCAGCATTTT
TRBD2,TRBV7-9,-,TRBJ2-3,CASSSYSGRPTDTQYF,TGTGCCAGCAGCTCTTATAGCGGGAGGCCCACAGATACGCAGTATTTT
-,TRBV4-2,few,TRBJ1-1,CASSQDAGRTNTEAFF,TGTGCCAGCAGCCAAGATGCTGGCAGGACGAACACTGAAGCTTTCTTT
-,TRBV30,-,TRBJ2-3,CAWSSRGPDTQYF,TGTGCCTGGAGTAGTCGAGGTCCAGATACGCAGTATTTT
-,TRBV28,-,TRBJ2-3,CASSSYPTQDTQYF,TGTGCCAGCAGTTCTTACCCGACCCAAGATACGCAGTATTTT
TRBD1,TRBV6-5,-,TRBJ1-1,CASSTPGQSTEAFF,TGTGCCAGCAGTACCCCGGGACAGTCTACTGAAGCTTTCTTT
TRBD2,TRBV5-5,once,TRBJ2-5,CASMLTSGRQETQYF,TGTGCCAGCATGTTGACTAGCGGGAGGCAAGAGACCCAGTACTTC
-,TRBV14,once,TRBJ2-7,CASSQGAISYEQYF,TGTGCCAGCAGCCAGGGGGCCATCTCCTACGAGCAGTACTTC
-,TRBV7-8,-,TRBJ2-2,CASSTARGELFF,TGTGCCAGCAGCACCGCCCGCGGGGAGCTGTTTTTT
-,TRBV27,-,TRBJ1-5,CASSPGQSGGNQPQHF,TGTGCCAGCAGTCCAGGACAGTCCGGGGGCAATCAGCCCCAGCATTTT
-,TRBV5-1,-,TRBJ1-4,CASSFPGGDLFF,TGCGCCAGCAGCTTTCCCGGTGGCGACCTGTTTTTT
-,TRBV6-5,-,TRBJ2-7,CASSYLGGEQYF,TGTGCCAGCAGTTACTTGGGGGGCGAGCAGTACTTC
-,TRBV5-1,-,TRBJ1-2,CASSFSRGRTDATTF,TGCGCCAGCAGCTTCAGTAGGGGCAGAACGGACGCGACAACCTTC
-,TRBV28,-,TRBJ1-2,CASSQSGDYGYTF,TGTGCCAGCAGCCAATCAGGGGACTATGGCTACACCTTC
-,TRBV19,once,TRBJ2-3,CASSGREGLTDTQYF,TGTGCCAGTAGCGGACGGGAAGGTTTGACAGATACGCAGTATTTT